One and the same sample provided the 26 T cell receptor beta chains below, sequenced in a study of blood T cells in healthy people across ages (dated by TCRdb to between 2014 and 2016). The library was obtained by 5' RACE. Sequencing was performed on an Illumina HiSeq 2500. A second roughly 6 to 12 cycle PCR used a sample-barcoded 5' primer and a J-beta primer mix. The raw public data were reprocessed by TCRdb itself: fastp quality trimming at Q25, MiXCR clonotype calling, in-frame beta chains only. Rows merge per CDR3 protein into single entries with the most common DNA and genes. The sample table records 780,000 or so distinct CDR3 sequences; roughly 50% of these occur just once. The ten largest clones capture 25% to 30% of the sample. What was sequenced was blood. The receptors shown here come from a man aged 35 to 55 in good health.

This chain links TRBV7-2 with TRBJ1-6; D is perhaps TRBD1 (5 bases). Germline-derived CDR1 and CDR2 are SGHTA and FQGNSA. The CDR3 extends over 18 amino acids. The V gene lost 0 bases and the J gene lost 5 bases, with 17 bases spanning the gap. The CDR3 region has the DNA TGTGCCAGCAGCTTAGCCCCCGGGACGGAGTCCCATAATTCACCCCTCCACTTT. Translation gives CASSLAPGTESHNSPLHF.

With regard to this clonotype: A much bigger clone sits one base away, suggesting this may be a read error. The chain joins TRBV20-1 to TRBJ2-1, with a tentative D call TRBD1 (5 bases). Germline values: CDR1 DFQATT, CDR2 SNEGSKA (reference sequence). There are 10 residues in the CDR3. In nucleotides, the CDR3 is TGCAGTGCTAGGGACAAGGAGCAGTTCTTC. This codes for CSARDKEQFF.

In this sample, this clonotype turned up a few times. This chain links TRBV7-9 with TRBJ1-2; D not certain. CDR1 and CDR2 from the germline V gene are SEHNR and FQNEAQ (reference sequence). V was trimmed by 1 base and J by 0 bases, leaving 6 bases between them. The CDR3 is 14 residues long. The CDR3 loop reads CASSLGPTNYGYTF. CDR3 nucleotides: TGTGCCAGCAGCTTAGGTCCAACTAACTATGGCTACACCTTC. The entire variable domain, with the rest obtained from reference TRBV7-9 and TRBJ1-2, is as follows: DTGVSQNPRHKITKRGQNVTFRCDPISEHNRLYWYRQTLGQGPEFLTYFQNEAQLEKSRLLSDRFSAERPKGSFSTLEIQRTEQGDSAMYLCASSLGPTNYGYTFGSGTRLTVV.

This chain uses TRBV4-1 with TRBJ2-7; D is uncertain. Germline V gene lookup returns CDR1 MGHRA and CDR2 YSYEKL. The CDR3 extends over 13 amino acids. Trimming removed 3 bases at V and 4 bases at J, with 10 bases between. The CDR3 reads CASSQAGRYEQYF. Written as DNA, the CDR3 is TGCGCCAGCAGCCAGGCAGGCCGGTACGAGCAGTACTTC.

The rearrangement uses TRBV12-3 or TRBV12-4 and TRBJ2-1, with a possible D match to TRBD2 (6 bases). CDR3 length: 16 residues. Trimming took 7 bases from V and 8 from J, leaving 24 bases between them. The CDR3 DNA reads as TGTGCCAGCACCCCCCAGGCCGGGGGAGGCCGGGATGAGCAGTTCTTC. Its translation: CASTPQAGGGRDEQFF.

V gene TRBV4-2 combines with J gene TRBJ2-6; D is perhaps TRBD1 (5 bases). The CDR3 contains 15 residues. Germline V CDR1 and CDR2: LGHNA, YNFKEQ. Trimming stripped 0 bases from V and 3 bases from J, with 6 bases between. CDR3 loop: CASSQEQVGANVLTF. The DNA of the CDR3 is TGTGCCAGCAGCCAAGAACAGGTTGGGGCCAACGTCCTGACTTTC.

The V gene is TRBV10-3, the J gene TRBJ1-2; no reliable D call. V shed 3 bases and J shed 4 bases, with 12 bases lying between them. The CDR3 runs 14 residues. CDR1 is ENHRY and CDR2 is SYGVKD in the germline V gene. CDR3 sequence reads: CAISDKLAAYGYTF. The CDR3 DNA sequence: TGTGCCATCAGTGATAAGTTGGCGGCCTATGGCTACACCTTC.

There are a few counts of this clonotype. The genes are TRBV28 and TRBJ1-2, with D possibly matching TRBD1 (6 bases). Germline V gene lookup returns CDR1 MDHEN and CDR2 SYDVKM. V lost 5 bases and J lost 8, with 18 bases in between. The CDR3 loop spans 14 amino acids. The CDR3 bases are TGTGCCAGCAGTCTGGGGGCTGACGTCTTCGGCTACACCTTC. Translated, it gives CASSLGADVFGYTF.

V is TRBV24-1 and J is TRBJ2-3; 11 bases are a match to TRBD1. After removal of 10 bases from V and 2 bases from J, the junction contained 4 bases not matched to a gene. The CDR3 length is 14 residues. The germline gives CDR1 KGHDR, CDR2 SFDVKD. This chain's CDR3 is CATRDRGVTDTQYF. CDR3 in DNA: TGTGCCACGCGGGACAGGGGGGTCACAGATACGCAGTATTTT.

This clonotype was recorded once. The chain has TRBV5-1 and TRBJ2-5, with D unresolved. CDR3 size: 14 residues. Germline values: CDR1 SGHRS, CDR2 YFSETQ. The V end was cut by 0 bases, the J end by 11 bases, with 17 bases between. The CDR3 region is CASSLVGANNEQYF. As DNA, the CDR3 is TGCGCCAGCAGCTTGGTGGGTGCTAACAATGAGCAGTACTTC.

The J gene is TRBJ1-4, the V gene TRBV12-3 or TRBV12-4; D call uncertain. V was trimmed by 3 bases and J by 7 bases, leaving 12 bases between them. The CDR3 consists of 14 residues. CDR3 amino acids: CASSFVLAAEKLFF. The CDR3 DNA sequence: TGTGCCAGCAGTTTTGTCTTGGCGGCTGAAAAACTGTTTTTT.

This chain links TRBV7-2 with TRBJ2-1; 13 positions match TRBD2. V lost 8 bases to trimming and J lost 10 bases; unmatched junction nucleotides: 11. Germline CDR1 reads SGHTA; CDR2 reads FQGNSA. The CDR3 length is 15 residues. The DNA for the CDR3 is TGTGCCAGCTCATCGACTAGCGGGGGGACTGGGGAGCAGTTCTTC. This sequence encodes CASSSTSGGTGEQFF.

In its sample, this clonotype was seen a few times. The J gene is TRBJ2-6, the V gene TRBV2; 11 bases are shared with TRBD1. Germline CDR1 reads SNHLY; CDR2 reads FYNNEI. V gave up 3 bases and J gave up 2 bases; unmatched junction bases: 3. The CDR3 totals 17 residues. For the CDR3, the DNA is TGTGCCAGCAGTGAGGACAGGGGGCTCACTGGGGCCAACGTCCTGACTTTC. Amino acid sequence: CASSEDRGLTGANVLTF.

The rearrangement links TRBV11-3 to TRBJ1-3, with D perhaps matching TRBD1 (5 bases). Trimming cost V 5 bases and J 0 bases, with 5 bases left between them. The CDR3 has 13 amino acids. Looked up from germline, CDR1 is SGHNT and CDR2 is YENEEA. The CDR3 region is CASSQGSGNTIYF. CDR3 bases: TGTGCCAGCAGCCAGGGCTCTGGAAACACCATATATTTT. Together with reference TRBV11-3 and TRBJ1-3, the CDR3 gives the full variable domain: EAGVVQSPRYKIIEKKQPVAFWCNPISGHNTLYWYLQNLGQGPELLIRYENEEAVDDSQLPKDRFSAERLKGVDSTLKIQPAELGDSAVYLCASSQGSGNTIYFGEGSWLTVV.

This clonotype has just a few counts. V usage is TRBV7-2 and J usage is TRBJ2-1, with 7 nucleotides matching TRBD2. Germline V CDR1 and CDR2: SGHTA, FQGNSA. Trimming at V came to 0 bases and at J to 4 bases, leaving 6 bases not matched to a gene. This CDR3 contains 16 residues. DNA for the CDR3: TGTGCCAGCAGCTTAGCGGGAGGGACGAATTACAATGAGCAGTTCTTC. Amino acid sequence: CASSLAGGTNYNEQFF.

The V call is TRBV11-1, the J call TRBJ2-1; D is possibly TRBD1 or TRBD2 (5 bases each). V lost 5 bases and J 5 bases, leaving 13 bases between the germline ends. This CDR3 contains 14 residues. CDR1 and CDR2 from the germline V gene are SGHAT and FQDESV (reference sequence). The CDR3 sequence: CASSQPGRHNEQFF. In DNA, the CDR3 is TGTGCCAGCAGCCAACCGGGACGGCACAATGAGCAGTTCTTC.

This clonotype was recorded a few times. V and J are TRBV27 and TRBJ1-5; D unclear. The CDR3 runs 15 residues. The ends were cut back, 0 bases at V and 0 bases at J, with 6 bases in the middle. CDR1 is MNHEY and CDR2 is SMNVEV in the germline V gene (reference sequence). CDR3 sequence reads: CASSLSGVSNQPQHF. The CDR3 DNA reads as TGTGCCAGCAGTTTATCGGGAGTTAGCAATCAGCCCCAGCATTTT.

V is TRBV6-5 and J is TRBJ2-3; tentative D call: TRBD2 (5 bases). This CDR3 region has 16 residues. Germline V gene lookup returns CDR1 MNHEY and CDR2 SVGAGI. Trimming removed 6 bases at V and 2 bases at J, with 18 bases between. The CDR3 sequence is CASSPMSGLDTDTQYF. CDR3 nucleotide sequence: TGTGCCAGCAGCCCAATGAGCGGTTTGGACACAGATACGCAGTATTTT.

This chain links TRBV29-1 with TRBJ2-3; perhaps TRBD1 as D (6 bases). CDR1 and CDR2 from the germline V gene are SQVTM and ANQGSEA. V gave up 3 bases and J gave up 2 bases, with 15 bases separating them. CDR3 length: 15 amino acids. The CDR3 sequence is CSVDSTGTYTDTQYF. CDR3 DNA sequence: TGCAGCGTTGATTCTACAGGGACCTACACAGATACGCAGTATTTT.

Here the CDR3 reads CASSQLPHSYNEQYF. In nucleotides, the CDR3 is TGTGCCAGCAGCCAACTACCACACTCCTACAATGAGCAGTACTTC. The genes are TRBV28 and TRBJ2-1; D unclear. The DNA matches TRBJ2-7 better at its end, which makes the J call doubtful. Germline V gene sequence: CDR1 MDHEN, CDR2 SYDVKM. This CDR3 is 15 amino acids long.

The chain links TRBV20-1 to TRBJ2-7; 8 bases match TRBD1. Trimming removed 3 bases from V and 5 bases from J; junction bases left unmatched: 6. CDR3 length: 13 residues. CDR1 DFQATT and CDR2 SNEGSKA come from the germline V gene (reference sequence). CDR3 DNA: TGCAGTGCTAGCAAGGACAGGGACCACGAGCAGTACTTC. This gives the protein CSASKDRDHEQYF.

The chain links TRBV9 to TRBJ2-1; D is unresolved. The ends were cut back, 0 bases at V and 0 bases at J, with 7 bases in the middle. CDR1 is SGDLS, CDR2 YYNGEE, per germline. CDR3 length equals 15 residues. The CDR3 protein is CASSVGPSSYNEQFF. The CDR3 DNA is TGTGCCAGCAGCGTAGGCCCTAGCTCCTACAATGAGCAGTTCTTC.

The rearrangement uses TRBV6-1 and TRBJ1-1; D gene ambiguous. V lost 9 bases, J lost 2 bases, and 10 bases lay in between. The CDR3 consists of 12 residues. From germline, CDR1 is MNHNS and CDR2 SASEGT. Here the CDR3 DNA reads TGTGCCAGACTGAACAGAAACACTGAAGCTTTCTTT. This codes for CARLNRNTEAFF.

This clonotype appeared a few times. J is TRBJ2-7 and V is TRBV20-1, with a possible D match to TRBD1 (5 bases). Germline CDR1 and CDR2: DFQATT and SNEGSKA (reference sequence). This CDR3 spans 14 amino acids. V lost 6 bases, J lost 6 bases, and 21 bases lay in between. CDR3 sequence (DNA): TGCAGTGCCAGACCATACGCAGGTGGGGCCGAGCAGTACTTC. It translates to CSARPYAGGAEQYF.

This sequence joins TRBV21-1 and TRBJ2-5; the table names TRBD1, a call not compared with the DNA. TRBV21-1 has pseudogene status. This CDR3 contains 17 residues. Here the CDR3 reads CASSNRQVGGIGETQYF. The CDR3 DNA is TGTGCCAGCAGCAACCGACAGGTGGGGGGGATAGGAGAGACCCAGTACTTC.

V usage is TRBV5-1 and J usage is TRBJ2-2; D is perhaps TRBD1 (6 bases). V was cut by 0 bases and J by 2 bases, with 11 bases left in between. The CDR3 spans 16 residues. Germline V lookup: CDR1 SGHRS, CDR2 YFSETQ. CDR3 nucleotide sequence: TGCGCCAGCAGCTTGGCGGACAGCCCCAACACCGGGGAGCTGTTTTTT. It encodes CASSLADSPNTGELFF. The entire variable domain, with the rest obtained from reference TRBV5-1 and TRBJ2-2, is as follows: KAGVTQTPRYLIKTRGQQVTLSCSPISGHRSVSWYQQTPGQGLQFLFEYFSETQRNKGNFPGRFSGRQFSNSRSEMNVSTLELGDSALYLCASSLADSPNTGELFFGEGSRLTVL.